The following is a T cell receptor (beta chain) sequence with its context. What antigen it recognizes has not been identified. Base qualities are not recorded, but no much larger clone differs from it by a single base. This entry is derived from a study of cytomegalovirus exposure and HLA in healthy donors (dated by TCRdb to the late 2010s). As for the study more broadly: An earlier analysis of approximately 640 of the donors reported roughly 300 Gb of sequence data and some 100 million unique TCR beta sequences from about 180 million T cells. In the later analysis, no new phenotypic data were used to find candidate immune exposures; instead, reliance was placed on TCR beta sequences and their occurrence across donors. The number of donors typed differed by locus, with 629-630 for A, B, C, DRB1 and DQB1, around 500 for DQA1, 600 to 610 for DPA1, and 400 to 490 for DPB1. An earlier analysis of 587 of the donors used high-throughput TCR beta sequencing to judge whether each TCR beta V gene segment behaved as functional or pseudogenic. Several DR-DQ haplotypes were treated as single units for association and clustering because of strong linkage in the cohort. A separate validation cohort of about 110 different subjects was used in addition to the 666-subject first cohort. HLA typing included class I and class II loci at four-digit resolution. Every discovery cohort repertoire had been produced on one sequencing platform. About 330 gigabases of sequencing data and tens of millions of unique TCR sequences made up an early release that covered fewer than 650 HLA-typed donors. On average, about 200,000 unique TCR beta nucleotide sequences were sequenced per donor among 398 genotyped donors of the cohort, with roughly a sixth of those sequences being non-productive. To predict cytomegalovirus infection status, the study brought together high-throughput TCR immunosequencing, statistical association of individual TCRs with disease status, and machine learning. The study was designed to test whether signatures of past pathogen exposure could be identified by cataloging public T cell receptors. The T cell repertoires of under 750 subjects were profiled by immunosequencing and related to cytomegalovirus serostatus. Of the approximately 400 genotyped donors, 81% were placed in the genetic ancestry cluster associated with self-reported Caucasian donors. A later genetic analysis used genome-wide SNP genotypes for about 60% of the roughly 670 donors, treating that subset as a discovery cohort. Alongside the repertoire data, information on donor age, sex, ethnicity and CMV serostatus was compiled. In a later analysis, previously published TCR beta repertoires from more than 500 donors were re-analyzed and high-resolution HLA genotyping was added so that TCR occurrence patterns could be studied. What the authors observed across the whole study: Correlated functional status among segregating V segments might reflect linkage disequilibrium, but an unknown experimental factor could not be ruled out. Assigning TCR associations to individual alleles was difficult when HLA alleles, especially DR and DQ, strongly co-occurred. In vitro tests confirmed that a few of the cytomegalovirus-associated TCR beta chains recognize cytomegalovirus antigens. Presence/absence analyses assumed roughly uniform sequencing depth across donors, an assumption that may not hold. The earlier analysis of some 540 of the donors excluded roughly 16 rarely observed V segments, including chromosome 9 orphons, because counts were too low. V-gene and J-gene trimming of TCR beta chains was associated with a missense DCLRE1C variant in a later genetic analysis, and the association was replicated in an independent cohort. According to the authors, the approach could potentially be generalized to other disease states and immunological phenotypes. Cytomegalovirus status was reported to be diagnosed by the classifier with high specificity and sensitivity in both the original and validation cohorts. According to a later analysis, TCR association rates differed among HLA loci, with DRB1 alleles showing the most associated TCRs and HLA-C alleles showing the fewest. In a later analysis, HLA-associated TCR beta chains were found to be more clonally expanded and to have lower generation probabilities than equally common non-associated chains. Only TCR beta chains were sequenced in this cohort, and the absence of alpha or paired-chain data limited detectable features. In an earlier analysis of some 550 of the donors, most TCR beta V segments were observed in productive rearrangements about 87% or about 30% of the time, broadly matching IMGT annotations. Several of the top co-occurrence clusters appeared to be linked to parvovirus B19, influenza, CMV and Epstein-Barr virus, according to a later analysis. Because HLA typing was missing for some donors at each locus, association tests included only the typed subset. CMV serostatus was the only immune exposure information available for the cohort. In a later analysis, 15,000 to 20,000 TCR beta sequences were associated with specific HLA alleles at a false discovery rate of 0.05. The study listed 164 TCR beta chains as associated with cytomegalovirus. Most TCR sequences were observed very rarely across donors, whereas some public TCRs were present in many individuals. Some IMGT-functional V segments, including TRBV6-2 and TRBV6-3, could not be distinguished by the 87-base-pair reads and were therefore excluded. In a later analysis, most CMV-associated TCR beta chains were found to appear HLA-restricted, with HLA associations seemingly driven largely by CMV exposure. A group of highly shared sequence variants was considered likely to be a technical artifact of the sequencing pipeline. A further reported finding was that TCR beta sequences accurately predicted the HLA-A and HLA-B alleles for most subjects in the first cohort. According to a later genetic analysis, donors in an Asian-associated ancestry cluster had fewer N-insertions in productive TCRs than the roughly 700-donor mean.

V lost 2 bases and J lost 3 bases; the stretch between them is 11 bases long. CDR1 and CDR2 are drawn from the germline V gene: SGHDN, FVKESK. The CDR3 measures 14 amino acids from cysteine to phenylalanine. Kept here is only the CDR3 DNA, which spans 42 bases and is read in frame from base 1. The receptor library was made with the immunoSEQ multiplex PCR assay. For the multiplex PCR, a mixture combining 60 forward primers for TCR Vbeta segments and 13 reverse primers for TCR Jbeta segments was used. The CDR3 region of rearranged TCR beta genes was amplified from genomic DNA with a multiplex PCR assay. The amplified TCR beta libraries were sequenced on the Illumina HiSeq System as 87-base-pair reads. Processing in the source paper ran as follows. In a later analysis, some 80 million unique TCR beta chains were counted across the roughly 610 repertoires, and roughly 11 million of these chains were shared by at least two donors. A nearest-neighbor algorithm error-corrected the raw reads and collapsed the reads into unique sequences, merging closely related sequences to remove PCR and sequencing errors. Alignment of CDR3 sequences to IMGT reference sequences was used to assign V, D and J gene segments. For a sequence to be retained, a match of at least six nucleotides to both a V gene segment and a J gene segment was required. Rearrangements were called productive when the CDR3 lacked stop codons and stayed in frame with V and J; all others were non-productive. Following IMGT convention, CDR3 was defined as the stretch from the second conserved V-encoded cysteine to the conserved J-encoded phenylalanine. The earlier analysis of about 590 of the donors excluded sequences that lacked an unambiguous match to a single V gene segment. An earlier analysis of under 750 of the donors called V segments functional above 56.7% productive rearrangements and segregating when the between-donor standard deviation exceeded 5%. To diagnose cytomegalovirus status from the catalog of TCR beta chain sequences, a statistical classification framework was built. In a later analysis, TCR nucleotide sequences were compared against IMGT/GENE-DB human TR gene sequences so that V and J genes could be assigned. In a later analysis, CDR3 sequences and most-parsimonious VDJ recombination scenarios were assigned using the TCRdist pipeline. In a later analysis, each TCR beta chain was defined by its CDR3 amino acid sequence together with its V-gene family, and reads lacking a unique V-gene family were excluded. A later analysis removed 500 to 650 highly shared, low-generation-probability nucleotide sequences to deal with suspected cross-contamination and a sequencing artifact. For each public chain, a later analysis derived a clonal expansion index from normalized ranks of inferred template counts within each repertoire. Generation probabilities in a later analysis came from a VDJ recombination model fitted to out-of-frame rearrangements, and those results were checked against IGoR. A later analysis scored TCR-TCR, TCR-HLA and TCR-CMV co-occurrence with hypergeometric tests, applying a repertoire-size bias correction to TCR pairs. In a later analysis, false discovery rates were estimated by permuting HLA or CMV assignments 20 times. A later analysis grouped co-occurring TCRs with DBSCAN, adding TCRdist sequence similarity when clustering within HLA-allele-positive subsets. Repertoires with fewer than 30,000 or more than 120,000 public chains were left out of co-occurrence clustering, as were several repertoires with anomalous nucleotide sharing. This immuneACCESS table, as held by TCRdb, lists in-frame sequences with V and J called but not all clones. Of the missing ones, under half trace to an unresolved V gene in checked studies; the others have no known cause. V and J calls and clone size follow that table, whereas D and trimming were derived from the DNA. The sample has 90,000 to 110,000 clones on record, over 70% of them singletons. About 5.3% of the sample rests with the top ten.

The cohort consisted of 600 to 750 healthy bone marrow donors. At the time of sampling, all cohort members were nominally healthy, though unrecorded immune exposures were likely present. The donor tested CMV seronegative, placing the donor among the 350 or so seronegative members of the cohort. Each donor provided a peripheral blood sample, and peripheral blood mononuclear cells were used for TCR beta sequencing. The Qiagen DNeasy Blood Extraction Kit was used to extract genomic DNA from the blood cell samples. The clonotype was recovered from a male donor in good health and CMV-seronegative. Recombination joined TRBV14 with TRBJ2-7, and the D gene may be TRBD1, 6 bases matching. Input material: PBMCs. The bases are TGTGCCAGCAGCCAATTTACAGGGTTCTACGAGCAGTACTTC. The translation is CASSQFTGFYEQYF. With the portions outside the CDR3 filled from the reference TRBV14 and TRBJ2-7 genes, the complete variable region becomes EAGVTQFPSHSVIEKGQTVTLRCDPISGHDNLYWYRRVMGKEIKFLLHFVKESKQDESGMPNNRFLAERTGGTYSTLKVQPAELEDSGVYFCASSQFTGFYEQYFGPGTRLTVT.